This entry lists 7 T cell receptor beta chains sequenced from one sample in a study of OX40 agonist ivuxolimab in advanced cancers. Some clones are missing from TCRdb's copy, which holds only in-frame ones; the method was immunoSEQ multiplex PCR. The data contain some 70,000 clones, around nine tenths of them singletons. The specimen comprised CD4+ or CD8+ T cells sorted from blood, sampled in a trial of the OX40 agonist ivuxolimab. The receptors were sampled from an adult with an advanced solid tumor such as melanoma, head and neck, liver or kidney cancer.

The chain uses TRBV5-5 and TRBJ2-7; D perhaps matches TRBD2 (6 bases). Germline V CDR1 and CDR2: SGHKS, YYEKEE (reference sequence). CDR3 size: 13 residues. V shed 0 bases and J shed 6 bases, with 10 bases lying between them. The CDR3 DNA follows: TGTGCCAGCAGCTTGGGGAGGGCCGGCGAGCAGTACTTC. Amino acid sequence: CASSLGRAGEQYF.

V gene TRBV7-3 combines with J gene TRBJ1-1; D is undetermined. Germline values: CDR1 SGHTA, CDR2 FQGTGA. The CDR3 spans 13 residues. Between the trimmed V and J ends, which lost 2 bases and 2 bases, there was a span of 6 bases. The chain's CDR3 is CASSLEGNTEAFF. CDR3 DNA: TGTGCCAGCAGCTTAGAGGGAAACACTGAAGCTTTCTTT.

The chain has TRBV5-4 and TRBJ2-5; 8 positions agree with TRBD2. The CDR3 sequence is 15 residues long. The germline gives CDR1 SGHNT, CDR2 YYREEE (reference sequence). V was clipped by 3 bases and J by 2 bases; unmatched bases: 6. CDR3 sequence (DNA): TGTGCCAGCAGCTCCGCGGCGGGAGGACAAGAGACCCAGTACTTC. Its protein product is CASSSAAGGQETQYF.

This chain links TRBV7-3 with TRBJ2-1, with D possibly TRBD2 on 7 matching bases. CDR1 is SGHTA and CDR2 is FQGTGA in the germline V gene. Trimming left V 5 bases short and J 0 bases short, with 17 bases between. The CDR3 loop spans 17 amino acids. CDR3 residues: CASSPKGGVSSYNEQFF. Here the CDR3 DNA reads TGTGCCAGCAGCCCAAAGGGGGGGGTAAGCTCCTACAATGAGCAGTTCTTC.

The chain employs TRBV28 and TRBJ2-5, with a possible D match to TRBD1 (6 bases). This CDR3 is built from 16 residues. The ends were cut back, 7 bases at V and 2 bases at J, with 20 bases in the middle. Germline lookup yields CDR1 MDHEN and CDR2 SYDVKM. This CDR3 is CASTRIGTQKQETQYF. The CDR3 region has the DNA TGTGCCAGCACGCGGATTGGGACACAGAAGCAAGAGACCCAGTACTTC.

V gene TRBV7-9 combines with J gene TRBJ2-1; the D gene is possibly TRBD1 (6 bases). Per germline, CDR1 SEHNR and CDR2 FQNEAQ (reference sequence). Trimming pared 0 bases from V and 1 base from J, leaving 10 bases between. The length of the CDR3 is 16 residues. The chain's CDR3 is CASSLAQGTSYNEQFF. The CDR3 DNA follows: TGTGCCAGCAGCTTAGCGCAGGGGACATCCTACAATGAGCAGTTCTTC.

The chain has TRBV5-1 and TRBJ2-2; D ambiguous. The CDR3 consists of 11 residues. Per germline, CDR1 SGHRS and CDR2 YFSETQ. The V gene lost 3 bases and the J gene lost 8 bases, with 5 bases spanning the gap. CDR3 nucleotide sequence: TGCGCCAGCAGCTCGCTTGGGGAGCTGTTTTTT. It translates to CASSSLGELFF.